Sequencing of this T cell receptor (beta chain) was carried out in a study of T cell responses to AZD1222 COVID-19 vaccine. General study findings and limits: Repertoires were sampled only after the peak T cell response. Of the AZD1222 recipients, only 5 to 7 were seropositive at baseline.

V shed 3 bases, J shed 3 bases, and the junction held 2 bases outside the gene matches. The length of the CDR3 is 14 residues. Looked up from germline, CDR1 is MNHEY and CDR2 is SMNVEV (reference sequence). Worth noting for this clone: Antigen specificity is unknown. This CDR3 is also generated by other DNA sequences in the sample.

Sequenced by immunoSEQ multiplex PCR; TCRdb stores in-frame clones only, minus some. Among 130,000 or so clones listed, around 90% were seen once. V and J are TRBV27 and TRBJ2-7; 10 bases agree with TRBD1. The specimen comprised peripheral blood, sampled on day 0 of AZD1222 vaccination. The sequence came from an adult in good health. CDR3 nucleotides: TGTGCCAGCAGTTTCCGGGACAGGGGCTACGAGCAGTACTTC. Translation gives CASSFRDRGYEQYF.